This TCR beta chain emerged from a study of identical twins. A single record per CDR3 protein comes from TCRdb applying MiXCR to the 5' RACE reads. Of 1.5 million or so distinct CDR3 sequences listed, around 29% are singletons. This CDR3 has 16 amino acids. Germline CDR1 and CDR2: SGHDN and FVKESK. V was pared by 3 bases and J by 4 bases, with 6 bases of the junction left unmatched. The source material was cord blood. This TCR was sampled from a newborn girl in good health. The chain is built from TRBV14 and TRBJ2-4; 10 bases align to TRBD2. CDR3 in amino acids: CASSQALAGVKNIQYF. The CDR3 nucleotides read TGTGCCAGCAGCCAGGCCCTAGCGGGGGTAAAAAACATTCAGTACTTC. Full variable domain (remainder filled in from reference TRBV14 and TRBJ2-4): EAGVTQFPSHSVIEKGQTVTLRCDPISGHDNLYWYRRVMGKEIKFLLHFVKESKQDESGMPNNRFLAERTGGTYSTLKVQPAELEDSGVYFCASSQALAGVKNIQYFGAGTRLSVL.